This entry features one T cell receptor (beta chain) sequence. Its specificity is not known. The data derive from a study of T-cell reconstitution after alpha-beta-depleted transplantation in children. Study-level results: T-cell counts and diversity at one year post-transplant came mainly from newly produced T cells. Recipient T cells and thymic progenitors that survived were the source of the high TCRbeta diversity seen at day 60 in some patients. Reportedly, alpha-beta T cells present about two months post-transplant originated from several hundred expanded clones of graft origin.

This CDR3 has 17 amino acids. The germline gives CDR1 PRHDT, CDR2 FYEKMQ (reference sequence). After removal of 0 bases from V and 4 bases from J, the junction contained 10 bases not matched to a gene. The TCRbeta library was prepared with unique molecular identifiers. A single record per CDR3 protein comes from TCRdb applying MiXCR to the PCR reads. The table records some 550,000 distinct CDR3 sequences, roughly 23% of them present only once. This sequence joins TRBV13 and TRBJ2-7; 9 nucleotides align to TRBD1. The sample here was PBMCs, mostly from graft donor cells, taken 360 days after TCRalphabeta/CD19-depleted stem cell transplant. This TCR came from a boy in the first two years of life who had a stem cell transplant for acute myeloid leukemia, so the T cells may come from the graft donor. This CDR3 is CASSLGGLGQGGYEQYV. The CDR3 nucleotides are TGTGCCAGCAGCTTAGGAGGATTGGGACAGGGAGGATACGAGCAGTACGTC.